These 20 T cell receptor beta chains were all obtained from the same sample, sequenced in a study of beta chain features in type 1 diabetes. Reverse transcribing all isolated RNA meant expressed TCRB transcripts were sequenced. The repertoire was sequenced with immunoSEQ multiplex PCR; TCRdb's copy has only in-frame clones and lacks some. In the table there are approximately 26,000 clones, about two thirds of which are singletons. Study-level findings and limits: Moderate but significant shortening of TCRB CDR3s was recorded in all four CD4+ subsets from Type 1 diabetes patients.

No antigen has been assigned to these receptors. What was sequenced was Tregs from blood. These receptors all come from a woman in her twenties or thirties with type 1 diabetes.

Notes on this clone: The same CDR3 also results from other DNA sequences found in this sample. The DNA for the CDR3 is TGCGCCAGCAGCCTAGCGGGGAACACTGAAGCTTTCTTT. Translated: CASSLAGNTEAFF. This chain links TRBV5-1 with TRBJ1-1, with D unresolved. V shed 4 bases and J shed 1 base, with 8 bases lying between them. The germline gives CDR1 SGHRS, CDR2 YFSETQ. The CDR3 length is 13 residues.

This clone has more than one count but fewer than ten. V gene TRBV7-3 combines with J gene TRBJ2-1; unclear D gene. The CDR3 spans 13 residues. Trimming shortened V by 5 bases and J by 5 bases, and 10 bases separated the two germline ends. In germline, CDR1 is SGHTA, CDR2 FQGTGA. CDR3 residues: CASSPSNNNEQFF. CDR3 nucleotides: TGTGCCAGCAGCCCGAGCAATAACAATGAGCAGTTCTTC.

This clone was seen a few times. The gene calls are TRBV30 and TRBJ1-2; D call uncertain. The CDR3 is 13 residues long. Trimming pared 1 base from V and 1 base from J, leaving 7 bases between. The germline V gene has CDR1 GTSNPN and CDR2 SVGIG (reference sequence). The CDR3 sequence is CAWSGRDNYGYTF. CDR3 nucleotide sequence: TGTGCCTGGAGTGGGAGGGATAACTATGGCTACACCTTC.

V gene TRBV18 combines with J gene TRBJ2-7; TRBD1 is a possible D gene (6 bases). Per the germline V gene, CDR1 is KGHSH and CDR2 is LQKENI. The CDR3 is 15 residues long. V shed 3 bases and J shed 4 bases, with 16 bases lying between them. This CDR3 reads CASSPGNRVSYEQYF. The CDR3 bases are TGTGCCAGCTCACCTGGCAACAGGGTTTCTTACGAGCAGTACTTC. The variable domain in full, with the rest retrieved from reference TRBV18 and TRBJ2-7, is NAGVMQNPRHLVRRRGQEARLRCSPMKGHSHVYWYRQLPEEGLKFMVYLQKENIIDESGMPKERFSAEFPKEGPSILRIQQVVRGDSAAYFCASSPGNRVSYEQYFGPGTRLTVT.

This chain connects TRBV2 to TRBJ2-2; possible D gene TRBD2, 5 bases. The CDR3 sequence is 15 residues long. Germline CDR1 reads SNHLY; CDR2 reads FYNNEI. V shed 6 bases and J shed 0 bases, with 11 bases lying between them. CDR3 residues: CASSRTVANTGELFF. The CDR3 nucleotides read TGTGCCAGCAGCCGGACTGTAGCGAACACCGGGGAGCTGTTTTTT.

The chain recombines TRBV6-6 with TRBJ2-6; D is uncertain. Trimming stripped 0 bases from V and 5 bases from J, with 5 bases between. Germline loops: CDR1 MNHNY, CDR2 SVGAGI (reference sequence). The CDR3 has 14 amino acids. The DNA for the CDR3 is TGTGCCAGCAGTTACTCGAGAAGGGCCAACGTCCTGACTTTC. This encodes CASSYSRRANVLTF.

This clone was detected a few times. The chain couples TRBV28 to TRBJ1-1, with a possible D match to TRBD1 (6 bases). Germline V gene data show CDR1 as MDHEN and CDR2 as SYDVKM. V was trimmed by 6 bases and J by 1 base, leaving 15 bases between them. CDR3 length: 15 residues. The CDR3 DNA reads TGTGCCAGCAGCCCCGGGGGGCGCCCGAACACTGAAGCTTTCTTT. It specifies CASSPGGRPNTEAFF.

The chain uses TRBV6-5 and TRBJ1-2, with 8 nucleotides matching TRBD1. The V and J ends lost 0 bases and 10 bases, in that order; junction bases with no gene match: 7. This CDR3 has 14 amino acids. CDR1 is MNHEY, CDR2 SVGAGI, per germline. The CDR3 coding sequence is TGTGCCAGCAGTTACTCGGACAGGGAAAATGCCTACACCTTC. Its translation is CASSYSDRENAYTF.

The chain recombines TRBV18 with TRBJ1-1, with TRBD1 as a possible D gene (5 bases). The ends were cut back, 3 bases at V and 1 base at J, with 12 bases in the middle. Looked up from germline, CDR1 is KGHSH and CDR2 is LQKENI. There are 15 residues in the CDR3. This chain's CDR3 is CASSPLAGPNTEAFF. The CDR3, as DNA: TGTGCCAGCTCACCGTTGGCAGGGCCGAACACTGAAGCTTTCTTT.

The chain links TRBV10-3 to TRBJ1-1, with a weak D call TRBD1 (6 bases). Between the trimmed V and J ends, which lost 4 bases and 3 bases, there was a span of 9 bases. Germline V gene lookup returns CDR1 ENHRY and CDR2 SYGVKD. The CDR3 totals 13 residues. CDR3 amino acids: CAISVQGYTEAFF. DNA of the CDR3: TGTGCCATCAGTGTACAGGGTTACACTGAAGCTTTCTTT.

The chain joins TRBV6-1 to TRBJ2-1; weak D call: TRBD1 (5 bases). CDR1 MNHNS and CDR2 SASEGT come from the germline V gene. CDR3 length: 14 amino acids. Trimming cost V 0 bases and J 7 bases, with 10 bases left between them. CDR3 sequence reads: CASSEAYRQNEQFF. CDR3 nucleotide sequence: TGTGCCAGCAGTGAAGCCTACAGGCAAAATGAGCAGTTCTTC.

CDR3 amino acids: CASSPFGTGSSGYGYTF. Here the CDR3 DNA reads TGTGCCAGCTCACCTTTCGGGACAGGGTCTTCCGGCTATGGCTACACCTTC. The chain has TRBV18 and TRBJ1-2; 9 nucleotides agree with TRBD1. Per the germline V gene, CDR1 is KGHSH and CDR2 is LQKENI. V lost 3 bases to trimming and J lost 4 bases; unmatched junction nucleotides: 12. This CDR3 has 17 residues.

A single count supports this clone. V is TRBV7-2 and J is TRBJ2-1; D is uncertain. The CDR3 totals 15 residues. The germline V gene encodes CDR1 SGHTA and CDR2 FQGNSA. Trimming removed 3 bases from V and 1 base from J, with 10 bases in between. CDR3 sequence reads: CASSFSSESYNEQFF. The CDR3, as DNA: TGTGCCAGCAGCTTTAGCTCAGAGTCCTACAATGAGCAGTTCTTC.

The genes are TRBV19 and TRBJ1-1, with 7 bases identical to TRBD1. The CDR3 sequence is 16 residues long. V lost 3 bases, J lost 1 base, and 8 bases stayed unmatched. The V gene's germline CDR1 is LNHDA and CDR2 SQIVND (reference sequence). This chain's CDR3 is CASSIHGTATNTEAFF. The CDR3 DNA follows: TGTGCCAGTAGTATTCATGGGACAGCTACGAACACTGAAGCTTTCTTT. The full variable domain, completed using reference TRBV19 and TRBJ1-1, is DGGITQSPKYLFRKEGQNVTLSCEQNLNHDAMYWYRQDPGQGLRLIYYSQIVNDFQKGDIAEGYSVSREKKESFPLTVTSAQKNPTAFYLCASSIHGTATNTEAFFGQGTRLTVV.

V is TRBV7-9 and J is TRBJ1-4; D is uncertain. The germline V gene has CDR1 SEHNR and CDR2 FQNEAQ (reference sequence). CDR3 size: 12 residues. The germline V and J ends were trimmed by 1 base and 7 bases, with 4 bases remaining between them. CDR3 bases: TGTGCCAGCAGCTTAGACTCTGAAAAACTGTTTTTT. This codes for CASSLDSEKLFF.

The rearrangement uses TRBV28 and TRBJ2-1; weak D call: TRBD2 (7 bases). The CDR3 length is 13 residues. Germline V gene data show CDR1 as MDHEN and CDR2 as SYDVKM. V lost 3 bases and J lost 10, with 13 bases in between. CDR3 amino acids: CASSFGGPREQFF. The CDR3 DNA reads as TGTGCCAGCAGTTTCGGGGGGCCGCGGGAGCAGTTCTTC.

Turning to this clone: The junction departs from germline at one end; a sequencing error may be responsible. This CDR3 reads CATSGTSSTDTQYF. The DNA for the CDR3 is TGTGCCACCAGTGGGACTTCTAGCACAGATACGCAGTATTTT. The genes are TRBV2 and TRBJ2-3, with TRBD2 as a possible D gene (6 bases). Per the germline V gene, CDR1 is SNHLY and CDR2 is FYNNEI. There are 14 residues in the CDR3.

This sequence joins TRBV4-1 and TRBJ2-2; TRBD2 matches at 9 bases. The CDR3 sequence is 15 residues long. Trimming at V came to 4 bases and at J to 6 bases, leaving 6 bases not matched to a gene. CDR1 and CDR2 from the germline V gene are MGHRA and YSYEKL. The CDR3 DNA is TGCGCCAGCAGCCGAAGGCTAGCGGGATCCGGGGAGCTGTTTTTT. The encoded protein is CASSRRLAGSGELFF.

This clone came up a few times. This sequence joins TRBV28 and TRBJ1-3, with D hard to call. The germline V gene encodes CDR1 MDHEN and CDR2 SYDVKM. V was trimmed by 6 bases and J by 0 bases, leaving 15 bases between them. The CDR3 runs to 16 residues. This CDR3 reads CASRQYKLDSGNTIYF. The CDR3 DNA reads as TGTGCCAGCAGACAGTATAAACTAGACTCTGGAAACACCATATATTTT.

The V and J genes are TRBV25-1 and TRBJ1-5; the match to TRBD1 covers 8 bases. CDR1 MGHDK and CDR2 SYGVNS come from the germline V gene. The CDR3 is 12 residues long. V was pared by 8 bases and J by 6 bases, with 3 bases of the junction left unmatched. This CDR3 is CASGQGGQPQHF. The CDR3 DNA reads as TGTGCCAGCGGACAGGGAGGTCAGCCCCAGCATTTT.